The rows below give T cell receptor beta chains drawn from one sample of a study of blood T cell repertoires in COVID-19. Data came from immunoSEQ multiplex PCR; TCRdb stores just in-frame clones and leaves some out. In the table there are approximately 280,000 clones, about 85% of which are singletons. What was sequenced was PBMCs or T cells enriched from blood (not recorded which). Receptors originate from a woman between 50 and 59 years old who had recovered from COVID-19. CDR3s include the opening cysteine and the closing phenylalanine or tryptophan. The D gene is left open where the match is weak. Rows may omit the clone size; those that give it use once, few, many or a size class.

clone size	J gene	V gene	D gene	CDR3 protein	CDR3 DNA
NA	TRBJ2-1	TRBV6-2/TRBV6-3	NA	CASSIGAYNEQFF	TGTGCCAGCAGCATCGGGGCCTACAATGAGCAGTTCTTC
NA	TRBJ2-2	TRBV29-1	TRBD1	CSFRTGASTGELFF	TGCAGCTTTAGGACAGGGGCGAGTACCGGGGAGCTGTTTTTT
NA	TRBJ2-6	TRBV19	TRBD2	CASRGGRTGANVLTF	TGTGCCTCCCGGGGGGGAAGGACCGGGGCCAACGTCCTGACTTTC
few	TRBJ1-5	TRBV2	NA	CASRAPSGGNQPQHF	TGTGCCAGCAGGGCCCCATCCGGAGGGAATCAGCCCCAGCATTTT
NA	TRBJ1-5	TRBV4-1	TRBD1	CASSQIPGQGYSNQPQHF	TGCGCCAGCAGCCAAATACCGGGACAGGGATATAGCAATCAGCCCCAGCATTTT
many	TRBJ2-5	TRBV19	NA	CASSIGTGSVETQYF	TGTGCCAGTAGTATAGGCACGGGGTCGGTTGAGACCCAGTACTTC
NA	TRBJ1-3	TRBV27	NA	CASRRDMGLQNTIYF	TGTGCCAGCCGCCGGGACATGGGGTTACAAAACACCATATATTTT
few	TRBJ1-5	TRBV29-1	NA	CSVETTGDQPQHF	TGCAGCGTTGAGACCACGGGAGATCAGCCCCAGCATTTT
NA	TRBJ2-3	TRBV7-9	TRBD1	CASSPGTEGLDTQYF	TGTGCCAGCAGTCCCGGGACAGAGGGATTAGATACGCAGTATTTT
NA	TRBJ2-7	TRBV5-6	NA	CASSPGGGHLYEQYF	TGTGCCAGCAGCCCGGGAGGGGGCCATTTATACGAGCAGTACTTC
NA	TRBJ2-5	TRBV9	TRBD1	CASSAGGFGETQYF	TGTGCCAGCAGCGCAGGGGGCTTTGGGGAGACCCAGTACTTC
NA	TRBJ1-5	TRBV27	TRBD1	CASSHRGTNQPQHF	TGTGCCAGCAGTCACAGGGGAACTAATCAGCCCCAGCATTTT
NA	TRBJ2-2	TRBV21-1	NA	CASSRGQSNTGELFF	TGTGCCAGCAGCCGGGGACAGTCAAACACCGGGGAGCTGTTTTTT
NA	TRBJ1-5	TRBV6-5	NA	CASSREVSLPQHF	TGTGCCAGCAGCCGGGAAGTTTCTCTGCCCCAGCATTTT
NA	TRBJ2-1	TRBV19	NA	CASSIKVGRIYNEQFF	TGTGCCAGTAGTATTAAGGTCGGCAGGATCTACAATGAGCAGTTCTTC
NA	TRBJ2-1	TRBV5-8	TRBD2	CASSLGRGALHNEQFF	TGTGCCAGCAGCTTGGGGCGGGGGGCCCTCCACAATGAGCAGTTCTTC
NA	TRBJ2-1	TRBV10-3	NA	CATELRAEGEQFF	TGTGCCACTGAGTTGAGGGCCGAGGGTGAGCAGTTCTTC
few	TRBJ2-5	TRBV5-5	TRBD2	CASSFNPGSPRGGTQYF	TGTGCCAGCAGCTTCAACCCGGGGTCCCCGCGCGGGGGGACCCAGTACTTC
few	TRBJ1-5	TRBV30	NA	CAWGKTDDQPQHF	TGTGCCTGGGGAAAGACAGATGATCAGCCCCAGCATTTT
NA	TRBJ2-3	TRBV11-2	NA	CASSLVRGSGTDTQYF	TGTGCCAGCAGCTTAGTCCGGGGGTCTGGCACAGATACGCAGTATTTT
NA	TRBJ1-5	TRBV9	TRBD1	CASSVDWDRALNQPQHF	TGTGCCAGCAGCGTAGATTGGGACAGGGCCCTCAATCAGCCCCAGCATTTT
NA	TRBJ2-1	TRBV6-5	NA	CATASVDSYNEQFF	TGTGCCACCGCTAGCGTAGACTCCTACAATGAGCAGTTCTTC
NA	TRBJ1-1	TRBV29-1	TRBD1	CSVTQGVTEAFF	TGCAGCGTTACCCAGGGGGTCACTGAAGCTTTCTTT
NA	TRBJ1-1	TRBV7-8	NA	CASSLVLTGNTEAFF	TGTGCCAGCAGCTTAGTCCTTACAGGGAACACTGAAGCTTTCTTT
NA	TRBJ2-1	TRBV29-1	NA	CSVRQAGEQFF	TGCAGCGTGAGACAGGCAGGGGAGCAGTTCTTC
NA	TRBJ1-1	TRBV7-9	NA	CASSPGYPNTEAFF	TGTGCCAGCAGCCCCGGGTATCCGAACACTGAAGCTTTCTTT
once	TRBJ2-5	TRBV30	NA	CAWSFGFGETQYF	TGTGCCTGGAGTTTCGGTTTTGGTGAGACCCAGTACTTC
NA	TRBJ2-5	TRBV3-1/TRBV3-2	TRBD2	CASSQGTRQETQYF	TGTGCCAGCAGCCAAGGGACTAGACAAGAGACCCAGTACTTC
NA	TRBJ2-5	TRBV9	NA	CASSVGIGEWETQYF	TGTGCCAGCAGCGTCGGTATCGGGGAGTGGGAGACCCAGTACTTC
few	TRBJ2-7	TRBV3-1/TRBV3-2	NA	CASSQVPGVNEQYF	TGTGCCAGCAGCCAAGTACCCGGGGTTAACGAGCAGTACTTC
once	TRBJ1-6	TRBV5-4	NA	CASSAQVISYNSPLHF	TGTGCCAGCAGCGCGCAGGTTATCTCCTATAATTCACCCCTCCACTTT
NA	TRBJ2-7	TRBV5-6	NA	CASSFLVYEQYF	TGTGCCAGCAGCTTTCTAGTTTACGAGCAGTACTTC
many	TRBJ2-7	TRBV7-9	TRBD1	CASSRGQAYEQYF	TGTGCCAGCAGCCGAGGACAGGCCTACGAGCAGTACTTC
NA	TRBJ1-2	TRBV5-1	NA	CASSLAEGESNYGYTF	TGCGCCAGCAGCTTGGCCGAGGGAGAAAGTAACTATGGCTACACCTTC
few	TRBJ1-5	TRBV28	NA	CASSLIQFGTNSNQPQHF	TGTGCCAGCAGTTTGATTCAATTCGGGACAAATAGCAATCAGCCCCAGCATTTT
NA	TRBJ1-1	TRBV4-1	TRBD1	CASSQEGQDWTEAFF	TGCGCCAGCAGCCAAGAGGGACAGGATTGGACTGAAGCTTTCTTT
NA	TRBJ1-2	TRBV7-9	TRBD1	CASSRGTGDFYTF	TGTGCCAGCAGCCGCGGGACAGGGGATTTTTACACCTTC
NA	TRBJ1-4	TRBV30	NA	CAWSVWAPPWTNEKLFF	TGTGCCTGGAGTGTATGGGCACCACCATGGACTAATGAAAAACTGTTTTTT
few	TRBJ1-5	TRBV30	NA	CAWSGSNSNQPQHF	TGTGCCTGGAGTGGGAGTAATAGCAATCAGCCCCAGCATTTT
NA	TRBJ2-1	TRBV11-3	TRBD2	CASSLDRRGGEQFF	TGTGCCAGCAGCTTAGACAGACGGGGGGGTGAGCAGTTCTTC
NA	TRBJ1-5	TRBV24-1	NA	CATSDRNQPQHF	TGTGCCACCAGTGACAGGAATCAGCCCCAGCATTTT
NA	TRBJ1-6	TRBV30	TRBD1	CAWSDRGRGSPLHF	TGTGCCTGGAGCGACAGGGGCAGGGGTTCACCCCTCCACTTT
NA	TRBJ2-7	TRBV5-1	TRBD2	CASSFESGLASSYEQYF	TGCGCCAGCAGCTTCGAATCTGGACTAGCTTCCTCCTACGAGCAGTACTTC
NA	TRBJ1-5	TRBV6-1	NA	CASSAGVVSGNQPQHF	TGTGCCAGCAGTGCCGGGGTGGTGTCGGGCAATCAGCCCCAGCATTTT
NA	TRBJ1-2	TRBV28	TRBD1	CASRLTGDYGYTF	TGTGCCAGCAGACTCACAGGGGACTATGGCTACACCTTC
NA	TRBJ2-7	TRBV9	TRBD1	CASGQGAYEQYF	TGTGCCAGTGGACAGGGGGCCTACGAGCAGTACTTC
NA	TRBJ1-1	TRBV21-1	NA	CASSVSPRQGYTEAFF	TGTGCCAGCAGCGTATCACCCCGCCAGGGGTACACTGAAGCTTTCTTT
NA	TRBJ1-5	TRBV11-2	NA	CASSLRVQPQHF	TGTGCCAGCAGCTTGAGGGTTCAGCCCCAGCATTTT
NA	TRBJ1-1	TRBV3-1/TRBV3-2	NA	CASRGPGEAGTEAFF	TGTGCCAGCAGGGGGCCGGGGGAGGCAGGAACTGAAGCTTTCTTT
NA	TRBJ1-6	TRBV7-9	NA	CASSLFDRNSPLHF	TGTGCCAGCAGCTTATTTGACAGAAATTCACCCCTCCACTTT
NA	TRBJ2-5	TRBV4-1	TRBD2	CASSQAGAGGVQETQYF	TGCGCCAGCAGCCAAGCCGGGGCGGGGGGCGTTCAAGAGACCCAGTACTTC
NA	TRBJ1-4	TRBV27	NA	CASSLWAGLNEKLFF	TGTGCCAGCAGTTTATGGGCAGGACTAAATGAAAAACTGTTTTTT
once	TRBJ2-1	TRBV30	TRBD2	CAWGDSGRPLYNEQFF	TGTGCCTGGGGGGACAGCGGGAGGCCCTTGTACAATGAGCAGTTCTTC
NA	TRBJ1-5	TRBV2	TRBD1	CASSADRGQNQPQHF	TGTGCCAGCAGTGCAGACAGGGGGCAAAATCAGCCCCAGCATTTT